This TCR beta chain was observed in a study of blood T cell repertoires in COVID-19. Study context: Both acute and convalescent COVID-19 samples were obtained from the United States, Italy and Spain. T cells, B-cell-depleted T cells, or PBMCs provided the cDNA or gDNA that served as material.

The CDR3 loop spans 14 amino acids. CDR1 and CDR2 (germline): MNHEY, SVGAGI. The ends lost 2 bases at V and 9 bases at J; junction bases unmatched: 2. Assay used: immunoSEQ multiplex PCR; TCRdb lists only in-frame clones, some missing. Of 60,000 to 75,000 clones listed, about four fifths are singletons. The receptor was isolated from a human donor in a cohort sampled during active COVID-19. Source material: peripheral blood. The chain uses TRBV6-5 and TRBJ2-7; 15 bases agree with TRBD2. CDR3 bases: TGTGCCAGCAGTTACGGACTAGCGGGAGGGGTGCAGTACTTC. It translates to CASSYGLAGGVQYF.